Given below is one TCR beta chain in context. Its antigen is undetermined. CDR3 size: 15 residues. V lost 6 bases and J lost 5; bases outside the gene matches: 10. From germline, CDR1 is MDHEN and CDR2 SYDVKM. PCR was performed using 60 Vbeta and 13 Jbeta primers. The table came from immunoSEQ multiplex PCR; TCRdb's copy has only in-frame clones and leaves some out. The sample comprises more than 200,000 clones, over 60% of which are singletons, and roughly 16% rests with the top ten. The data are from a study of cytomegalovirus exposure and HLA in healthy donors. General study findings and limits: Among TCR beta chains of equal frequency, HLA-associated ones were more clonally expanded in a later analysis.

What was sequenced was PBMCs. V usage is TRBV28 and J usage is TRBJ2-7; 10 bases map to TRBD2. The sequence derives from a man aged 40-50 years in good health and CMV-seronegative. In nucleotides, the CDR3 is TGTGCCAGCAGCCCCATAGGACTAGCGGCTCACGAGCAGTACTTC. Translation gives CASSPIGLAAHEQYF.